This paragraph reports one T cell receptor (beta chain). The antigen remains undetermined. The CDR3 is made up of 18 amino acids. Per the germline V gene, CDR1 is MGHRA and CDR2 is YSYEKL. The trim removed 4 bases at V and 4 bases at J, leaving 14 bases unmatched. The sample originates from a study of T-cell memory formation after mild COVID-19. In the study overall: Clusters of TCRs were largely donor specific.

Study observations and caveats: Shrinking CD4+ clones were chiefly CM and EM; CD8+ ones were chiefly EMRA. Cross-reactive memory seemingly joined, as some responding clones were found in pre-infection memory.

TCRalpha and TCRbeta libraries used 5'RACE with constant-segment primers and UMIs. TCRdb reprocessed the 5' RACE reads via MiXCR and lists one record per CDR3 protein. The repertoire consists of just under 350,000 distinct CDR3 sequences, with 10% to 15% occurring once and the leading ten covering 20% to 25%. The source material was PBMCs or a T cell subset sorted from them (not recorded which). V gene TRBV4-1 combines with J gene TRBJ2-3, with 10 positions matching TRBD2. The TCR comes from a young man who had mild COVID-19 (a few samples of this study predate the infection). Cell type and time point are not known. The CDR3 coding sequence is TGCGCCAGCAGCCCGACCTTCATACTAGCGGGGAATTCAGATACGCAGTATTTT. Protein sequence: CASSPTFILAGNSDTQYF.